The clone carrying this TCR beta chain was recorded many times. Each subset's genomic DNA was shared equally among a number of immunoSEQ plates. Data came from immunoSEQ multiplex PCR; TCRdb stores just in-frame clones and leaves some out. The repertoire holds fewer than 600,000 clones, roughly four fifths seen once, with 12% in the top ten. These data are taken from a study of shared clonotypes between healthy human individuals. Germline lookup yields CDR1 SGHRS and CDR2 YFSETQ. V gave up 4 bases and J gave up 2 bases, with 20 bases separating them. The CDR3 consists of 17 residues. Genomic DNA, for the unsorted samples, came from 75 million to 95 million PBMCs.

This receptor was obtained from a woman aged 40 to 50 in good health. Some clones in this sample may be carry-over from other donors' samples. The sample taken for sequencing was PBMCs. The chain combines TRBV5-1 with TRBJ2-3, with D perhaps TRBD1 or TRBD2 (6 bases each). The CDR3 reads CASSTQQGGQATDTQYF. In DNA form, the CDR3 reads TGCGCCAGCAGCACTCAACAGGGAGGCCAGGCCACAGATACGCAGTATTTT.